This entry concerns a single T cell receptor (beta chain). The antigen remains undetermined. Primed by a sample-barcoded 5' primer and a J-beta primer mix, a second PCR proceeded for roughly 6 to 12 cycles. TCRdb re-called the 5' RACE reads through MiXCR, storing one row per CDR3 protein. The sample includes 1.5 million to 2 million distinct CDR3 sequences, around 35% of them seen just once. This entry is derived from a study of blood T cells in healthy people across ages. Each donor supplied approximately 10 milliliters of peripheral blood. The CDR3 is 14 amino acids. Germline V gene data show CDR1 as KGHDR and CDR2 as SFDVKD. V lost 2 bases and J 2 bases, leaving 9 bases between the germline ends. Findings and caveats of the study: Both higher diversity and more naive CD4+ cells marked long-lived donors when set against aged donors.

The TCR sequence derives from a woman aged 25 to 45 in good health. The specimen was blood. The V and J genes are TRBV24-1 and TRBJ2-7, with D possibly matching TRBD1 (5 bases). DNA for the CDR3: TGTGCCACCAGTGATTCGACAGTCCCCTACGAGCAGTACTTC. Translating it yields CATSDSTVPYEQYF.